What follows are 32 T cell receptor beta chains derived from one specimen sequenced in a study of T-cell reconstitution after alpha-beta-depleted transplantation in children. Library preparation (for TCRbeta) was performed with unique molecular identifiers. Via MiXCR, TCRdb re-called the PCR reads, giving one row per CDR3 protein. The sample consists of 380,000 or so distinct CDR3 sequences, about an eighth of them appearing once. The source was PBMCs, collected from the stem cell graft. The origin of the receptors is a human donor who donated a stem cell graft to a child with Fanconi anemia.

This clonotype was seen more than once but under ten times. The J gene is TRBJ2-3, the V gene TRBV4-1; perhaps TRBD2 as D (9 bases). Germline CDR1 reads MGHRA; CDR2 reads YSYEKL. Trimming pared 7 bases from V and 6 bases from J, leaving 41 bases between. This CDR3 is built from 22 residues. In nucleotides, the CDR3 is TGCGCCAGCACCCTGGGTACCCACCAGGGGGCACCCGGGACTAGCATTCGGGATACGCAGTATTTT. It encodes CASTLGTHQGAPGTSIRDTQYF.

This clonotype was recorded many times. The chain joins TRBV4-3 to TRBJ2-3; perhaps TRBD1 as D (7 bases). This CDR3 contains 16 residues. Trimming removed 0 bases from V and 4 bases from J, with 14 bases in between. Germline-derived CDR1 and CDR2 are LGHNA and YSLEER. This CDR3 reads CASSQEWQGGADTQYF. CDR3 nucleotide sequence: TGCGCCAGCAGCCAAGAGTGGCAGGGGGGTGCAGATACGCAGTATTTT.

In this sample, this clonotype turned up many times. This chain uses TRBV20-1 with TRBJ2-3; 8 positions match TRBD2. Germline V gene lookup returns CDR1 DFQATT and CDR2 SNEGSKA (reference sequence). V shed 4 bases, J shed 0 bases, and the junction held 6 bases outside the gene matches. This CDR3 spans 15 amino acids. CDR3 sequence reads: CSATRLARSTDTQYF. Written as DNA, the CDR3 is TGCAGTGCTACCCGACTAGCGAGAAGCACAGATACGCAGTATTTT.

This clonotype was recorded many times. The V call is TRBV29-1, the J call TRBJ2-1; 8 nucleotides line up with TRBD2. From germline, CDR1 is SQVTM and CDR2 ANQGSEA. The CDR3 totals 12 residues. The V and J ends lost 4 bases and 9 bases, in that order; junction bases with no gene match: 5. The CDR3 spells CSVGTAGGEQFF. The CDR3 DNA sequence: TGCAGCGTTGGGACCGCGGGAGGTGAGCAGTTCTTC.

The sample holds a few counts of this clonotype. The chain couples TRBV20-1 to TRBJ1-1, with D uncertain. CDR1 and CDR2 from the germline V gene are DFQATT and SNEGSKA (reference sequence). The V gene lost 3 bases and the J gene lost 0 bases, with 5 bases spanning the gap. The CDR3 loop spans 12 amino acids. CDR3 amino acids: CSASVMNTEAFF. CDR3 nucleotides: TGCAGTGCTAGTGTAATGAACACTGAAGCTTTCTTT.

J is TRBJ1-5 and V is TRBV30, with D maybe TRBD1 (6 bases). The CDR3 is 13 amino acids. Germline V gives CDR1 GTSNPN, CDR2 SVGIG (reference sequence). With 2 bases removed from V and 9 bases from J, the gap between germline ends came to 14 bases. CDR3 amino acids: CAWSTTVGAPQHF. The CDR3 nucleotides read TGTGCCTGGAGTACGACAGTGGGGGCGCCCCAGCATTTT.

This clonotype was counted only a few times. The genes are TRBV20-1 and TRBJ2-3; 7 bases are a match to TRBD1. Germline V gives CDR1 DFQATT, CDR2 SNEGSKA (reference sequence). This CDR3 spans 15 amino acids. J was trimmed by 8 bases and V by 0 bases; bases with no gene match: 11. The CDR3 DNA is TGCAGTGCTAGAGAGACCGACAGGGTCGAAGGTACGCAGTATTTT. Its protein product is CSARETDRVEGTQYF.

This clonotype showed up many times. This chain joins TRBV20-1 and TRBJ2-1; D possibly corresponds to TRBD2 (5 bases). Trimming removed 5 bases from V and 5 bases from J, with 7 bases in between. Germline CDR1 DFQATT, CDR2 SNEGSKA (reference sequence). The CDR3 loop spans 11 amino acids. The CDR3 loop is CSARTDNEQFF. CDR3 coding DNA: TGCAGTGCTCGGACTGACAATGAGCAGTTCTTC.

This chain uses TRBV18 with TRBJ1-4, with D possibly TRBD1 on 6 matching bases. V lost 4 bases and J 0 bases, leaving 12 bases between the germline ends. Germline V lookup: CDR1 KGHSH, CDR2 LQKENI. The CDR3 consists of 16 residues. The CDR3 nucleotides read TGTGCCAGCTCACGCGGGACACCGGCAACTAATGAAAAACTGTTTTTT. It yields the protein CASSRGTPATNEKLFF.

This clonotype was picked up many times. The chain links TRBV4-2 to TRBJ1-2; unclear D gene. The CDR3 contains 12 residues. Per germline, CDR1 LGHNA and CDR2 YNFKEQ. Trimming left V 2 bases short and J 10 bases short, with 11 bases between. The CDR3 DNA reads TGTGCCAGCAGCCAAAAATGGAATGACTACACCTTC. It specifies CASSQKWNDYTF.

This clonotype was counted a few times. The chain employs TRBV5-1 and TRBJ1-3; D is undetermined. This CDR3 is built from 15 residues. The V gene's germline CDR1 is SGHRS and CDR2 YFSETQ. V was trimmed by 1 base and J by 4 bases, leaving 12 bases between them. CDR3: CASSLRGALGNTIYF. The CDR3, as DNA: TGCGCCAGCAGCTTGAGAGGAGCACTGGGAAACACCATATATTTT. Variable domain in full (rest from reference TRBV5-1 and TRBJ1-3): KAGVTQTPRYLIKTRGQQVTLSCSPISGHRSVSWYQQTPGQGLQFLFEYFSETQRNKGNFPGRFSGRQFSNSRSEMNVSTLELGDSALYLCASSLRGALGNTIYFGEGSWLTVV.

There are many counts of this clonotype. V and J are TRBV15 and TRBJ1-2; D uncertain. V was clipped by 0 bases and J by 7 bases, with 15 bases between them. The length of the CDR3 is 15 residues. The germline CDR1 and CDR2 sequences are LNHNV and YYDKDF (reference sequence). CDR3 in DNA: TGTGCCACCAGCAGAGACAGGTCATTAGGGAGTGGCTACACCTTC. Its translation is CATSRDRSLGSGYTF.

The CDR3, as DNA: TGCGCCAGCAGCTTCGACGGACAGCCCGGGTACTATGGCTACACCTTC. It translates to CASSFDGQPGYYGYTF. The gene calls are TRBV5-1 and TRBJ1-2; weak D call: TRBD1 (6 bases). The germline gives CDR1 SGHRS, CDR2 YFSETQ. Trimming left V 2 bases short and J 3 bases short, with 17 bases between. CDR3 size: 16 residues.

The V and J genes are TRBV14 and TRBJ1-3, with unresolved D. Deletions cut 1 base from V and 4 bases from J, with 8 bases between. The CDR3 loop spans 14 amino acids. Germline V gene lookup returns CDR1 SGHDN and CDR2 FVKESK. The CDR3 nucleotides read TGTGCCAGCAGCCAAGTCGCCAGGGGAAACACCATATATTTT. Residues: CASSQVARGNTIYF.

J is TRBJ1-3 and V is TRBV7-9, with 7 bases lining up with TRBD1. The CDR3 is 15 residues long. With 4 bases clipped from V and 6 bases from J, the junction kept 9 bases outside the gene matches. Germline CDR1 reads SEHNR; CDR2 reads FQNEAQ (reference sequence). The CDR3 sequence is CASSSDRELENTIYF. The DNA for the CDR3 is TGTGCCAGCAGCTCCGACAGGGAACTGGAAAACACCATATATTTT.

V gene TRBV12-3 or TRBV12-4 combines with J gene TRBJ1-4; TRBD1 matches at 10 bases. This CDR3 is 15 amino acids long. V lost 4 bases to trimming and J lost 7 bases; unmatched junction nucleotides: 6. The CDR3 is CASSYGTGEGEKLFF. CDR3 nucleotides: TGTGCCAGCAGTTACGGGACAGGGGAGGGTGAAAAACTGTTTTTT.

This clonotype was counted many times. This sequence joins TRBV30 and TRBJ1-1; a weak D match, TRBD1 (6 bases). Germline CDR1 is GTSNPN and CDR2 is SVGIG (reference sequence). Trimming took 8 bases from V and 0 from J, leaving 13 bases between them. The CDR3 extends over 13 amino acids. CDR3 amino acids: CAAGAVLNTEAFF. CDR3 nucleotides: TGTGCCGCAGGGGCAGTCTTGAACACTGAAGCTTTCTTT.

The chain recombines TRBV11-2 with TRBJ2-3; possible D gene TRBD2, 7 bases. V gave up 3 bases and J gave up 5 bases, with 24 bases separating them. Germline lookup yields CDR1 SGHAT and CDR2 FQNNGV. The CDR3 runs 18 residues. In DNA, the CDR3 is TGTGCCAGCAGCTTGAGTTTTGTCGGGGGGCTTGAGGAAGATACGCAGTATTTT. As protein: CASSLSFVGGLEEDTQYF.

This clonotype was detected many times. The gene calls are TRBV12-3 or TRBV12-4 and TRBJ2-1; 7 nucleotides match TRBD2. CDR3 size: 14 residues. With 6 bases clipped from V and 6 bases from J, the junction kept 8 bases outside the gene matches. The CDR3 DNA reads TGTGCCAGCAGACCCACGGGGGGATCCAATGAGCAGTTCTTC. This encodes CASRPTGGSNEQFF.

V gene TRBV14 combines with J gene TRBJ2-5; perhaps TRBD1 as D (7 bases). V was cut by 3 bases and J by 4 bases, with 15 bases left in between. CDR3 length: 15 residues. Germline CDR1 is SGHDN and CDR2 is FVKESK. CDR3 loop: CASSQGGQARETQYF. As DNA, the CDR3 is TGTGCCAGCAGCCAGGGAGGACAGGCGCGAGAGACCCAGTACTTC.

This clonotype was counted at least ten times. CDR3: CASSLTEGSPLHF. In DNA, the CDR3 is TGTGCCAGCAGCTTAACTGAGGGTTCACCCCTCCACTTT. This sequence joins TRBV7-6 and TRBJ1-6; D gene unclear. This CDR3 contains 13 residues. With 2 bases removed from V and 9 bases from J, the gap between germline ends came to 8 bases. The germline gives CDR1 SGHVS, CDR2 FNYEAQ.

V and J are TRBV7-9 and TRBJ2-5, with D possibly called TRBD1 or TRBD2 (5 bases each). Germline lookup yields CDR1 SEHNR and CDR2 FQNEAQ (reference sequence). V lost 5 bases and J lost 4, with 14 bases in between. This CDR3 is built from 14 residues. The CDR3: CASSRGDPGETQYF. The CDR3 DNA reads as TGTGCCAGCAGCCGAGGGGACCCTGGAGAGACCCAGTACTTC.

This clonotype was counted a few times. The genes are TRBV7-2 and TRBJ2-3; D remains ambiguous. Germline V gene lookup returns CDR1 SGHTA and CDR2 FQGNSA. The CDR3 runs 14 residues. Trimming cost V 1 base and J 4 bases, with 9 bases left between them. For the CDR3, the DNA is TGTGCCAGCAGCTTAGGGGGTAGGGCAGATACGCAGTATTTT. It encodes CASSLGGRADTQYF.

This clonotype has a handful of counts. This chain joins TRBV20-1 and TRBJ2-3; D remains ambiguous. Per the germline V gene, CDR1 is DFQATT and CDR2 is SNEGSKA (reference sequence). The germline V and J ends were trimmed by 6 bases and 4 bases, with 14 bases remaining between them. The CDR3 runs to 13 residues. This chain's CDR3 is CSANRAPSDTQYF. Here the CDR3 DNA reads TGCAGTGCCAACCGGGCCCCGTCAGATACGCAGTATTTT.

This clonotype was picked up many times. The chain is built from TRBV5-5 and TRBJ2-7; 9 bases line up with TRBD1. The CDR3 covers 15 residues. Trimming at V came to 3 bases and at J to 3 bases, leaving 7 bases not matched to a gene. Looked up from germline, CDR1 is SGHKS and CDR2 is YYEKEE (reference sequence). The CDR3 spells CASSSPGQGGYEQYF. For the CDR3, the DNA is TGTGCCAGCAGCTCGCCGGGACAGGGTGGCTACGAGCAGTACTTC.

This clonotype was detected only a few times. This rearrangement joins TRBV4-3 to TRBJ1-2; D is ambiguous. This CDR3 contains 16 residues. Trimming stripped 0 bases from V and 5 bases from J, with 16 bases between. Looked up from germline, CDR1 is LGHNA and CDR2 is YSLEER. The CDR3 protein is CASSQDLTNRGYGYTF. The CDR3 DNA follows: TGCGCCAGCAGCCAAGATCTTACCAACCGAGGGTATGGCTACACCTTC.

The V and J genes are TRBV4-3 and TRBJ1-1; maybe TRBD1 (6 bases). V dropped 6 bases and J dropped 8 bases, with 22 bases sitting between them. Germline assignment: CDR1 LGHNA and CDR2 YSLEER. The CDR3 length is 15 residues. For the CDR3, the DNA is TGCGCCAGCAGTCAAAACCCGGGACACCGCGTAGAAGCTTTCTTT. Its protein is CASSQNPGHRVEAFF.

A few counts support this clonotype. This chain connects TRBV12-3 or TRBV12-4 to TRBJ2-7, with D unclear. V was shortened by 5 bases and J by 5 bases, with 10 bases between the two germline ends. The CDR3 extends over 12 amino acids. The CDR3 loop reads CASSLTVDEQYF. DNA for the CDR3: TGTGCCAGCAGTCTTACAGTAGACGAGCAGTACTTC.

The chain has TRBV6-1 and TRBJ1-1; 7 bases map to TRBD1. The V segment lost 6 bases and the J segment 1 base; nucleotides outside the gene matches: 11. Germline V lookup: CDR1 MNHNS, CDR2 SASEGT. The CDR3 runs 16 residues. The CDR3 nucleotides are TGTGCCAGCAGCCAACACAGGGGAGGGTGGAACACTGAAGCTTTCTTT. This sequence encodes CASSQHRGGWNTEAFF.

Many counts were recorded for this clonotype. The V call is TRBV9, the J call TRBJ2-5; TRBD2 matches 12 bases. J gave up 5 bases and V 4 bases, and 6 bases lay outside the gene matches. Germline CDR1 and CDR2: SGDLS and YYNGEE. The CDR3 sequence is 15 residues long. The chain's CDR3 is CASSPYGLAGETQYF. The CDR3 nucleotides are TGTGCCAGCAGCCCTTACGGACTAGCGGGGGAGACCCAGTACTTC.

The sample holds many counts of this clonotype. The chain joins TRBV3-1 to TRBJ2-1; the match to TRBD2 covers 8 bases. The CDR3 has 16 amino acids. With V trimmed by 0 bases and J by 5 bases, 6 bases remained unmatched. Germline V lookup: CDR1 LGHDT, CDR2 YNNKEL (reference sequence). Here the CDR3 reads CASSQDPAGANNEQFF. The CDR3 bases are TGTGCCAGCAGCCAAGATCCAGCGGGGGCCAACAATGAGCAGTTCTTC.

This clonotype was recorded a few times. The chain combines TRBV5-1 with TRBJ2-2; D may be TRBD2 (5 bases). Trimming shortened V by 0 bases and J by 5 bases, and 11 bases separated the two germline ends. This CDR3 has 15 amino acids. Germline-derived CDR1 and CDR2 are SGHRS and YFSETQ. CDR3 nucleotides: TGCGCCAGCAGCTTGGTGCCGGGAATAACCGGGGAGCTGTTTTTT. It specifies CASSLVPGITGELFF.